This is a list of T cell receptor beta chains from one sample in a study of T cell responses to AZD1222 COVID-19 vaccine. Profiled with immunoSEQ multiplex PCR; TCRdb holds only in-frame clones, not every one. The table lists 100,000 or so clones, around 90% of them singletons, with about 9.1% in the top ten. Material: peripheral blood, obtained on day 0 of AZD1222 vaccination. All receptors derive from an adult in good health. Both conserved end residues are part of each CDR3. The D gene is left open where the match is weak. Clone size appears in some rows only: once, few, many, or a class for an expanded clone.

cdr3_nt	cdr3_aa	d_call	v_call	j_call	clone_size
TGTGCCAGCTCGTCCGGGACAGGGAACACTGAAGCTTTCTTT	CASSSGTGNTEAFF	TRBD1	TRBV18	TRBJ1-1	NA
TGTGCCAGCAGCGTAGATATTGTATTTGGGGATACGCAGTATTTT	CASSVDIVFGDTQYF	NA	TRBV9	TRBJ2-3	NA
TGTGCCAGCAATTTTCGGGGGGGCAATGAGCAGTTCTTC	CASNFRGGNEQFF	TRBD2	TRBV2	TRBJ2-1	NA
TGTGCCAGTAGTCGGGGACAGGGAGGAACTGAAGCTTTCTTT	CASSRGQGGTEAFF	TRBD1	TRBV19	TRBJ1-1	NA
TGTGCCAGCAGCGTAGGGGGGACAGGGGTGGTGAATGAGCAGTTCTTC	CASSVGGTGVVNEQFF	TRBD1	TRBV9	TRBJ2-1	once
TGTGCCAGCAGGGAGGCGCTGGCAACCAATGAGCAGTTCTTC	CASREALATNEQFF	NA	TRBV6-5	TRBJ2-1	NA
TGTGCCAGTAGTACCAGTCGGGGGGACTATGGCTACACCTTC	CASSTSRGDYGYTF	NA	TRBV19	TRBJ1-2	NA
TGTGCCAGCAGCCGCGATCCTCCACACGAGCAGTACTTC	CASSRDPPHEQYF	NA	TRBV2	TRBJ2-7	NA
TGTGCCAGCAGCAGGACATCCTATGAAGCTTTCTTT	CASSRTSYEAFF	NA	TRBV7-9	TRBJ1-1	NA
TGTGCCACCAGTGAAACAGGGCGGGACTATGGCTACACCTTC	CATSETGRDYGYTF	NA	TRBV24-1	TRBJ1-2	NA
TGCGCCAGCAGCCAAGCTTTAGCGGGGTGGTACAATGAGCAGTTCTTC	CASSQALAGWYNEQFF	TRBD2	TRBV4-1	TRBJ2-1	NA
TGTGCCAGCAGCCGAGGTTGGGACACCGGGGAGCTGTTTTTT	CASSRGWDTGELFF	NA	TRBV11-1	TRBJ2-2	once
TGTGCCAGCAGTTTTAAGGGAGGGGATAATCAGCCCCAGCATTTT	CASSFKGGDNQPQHF	NA	TRBV27	TRBJ1-5	NA
TGCGCCAGCAGCTTGGCCGGGGCAGGCTCCTACGAGCAGTACTTC	CASSLAGAGSYEQYF	NA	TRBV5-1	TRBJ2-7	NA
TGTGCCAGCAGCTCCATACTAGCGGGAGGGCCGGGAGAGCAGTACTTC	CASSSILAGGPGEQYF	TRBD2	TRBV13	TRBJ2-7	NA